The present T cell receptor (beta chain) was sequenced within a study of T cells in Graves' hyperthyroidism and ophthalmopathy. The blood sample was taken at first hyperthyroidism diagnosis, before any ophthalmopathy symptoms. This clonotype was seen repeatedly, ten times or more. It was RNA transcripts that yielded the amplified TCR beta CDR3 regions. HTBI primers drove first-round RT-PCR of the TCR CDR3. TCRdb redid the calling of the multiplex PCR reads with MiXCR, one entry per CDR3 protein. The repertoire includes roughly 400,000 distinct CDR3 sequences, 15% to 18% of them detected once, and 25% to 30% sits in the top ten. The germline V and J ends were trimmed by 3 bases and 2 bases, with 11 bases remaining between them. From germline, CDR1 is SGHAT and CDR2 FQNNGV. The CDR3 totals 15 residues.

The TCR comes from a young woman with Graves' hyperthyroidism that later progressed to Graves' ophthalmopathy. The chain uses TRBV11-2 and TRBJ2-4; D is unresolved. Sequenced material: blood. The DNA for the CDR3 is TGTGCCAGCAGCTTTCAGCCGGCCTCCAAAAACATTCAGTACTTC. It yields the protein CASSFQPASKNIQYF.